The entry that follows covers one TCR beta chain sequence. Germline trimming cut 1 base from V and 7 bases from J; bases unmatched to any gene: 5. The CDR3 is 14 amino acids. Germline V gene data show CDR1 as LGHDT and CDR2 as YNNKEL (reference sequence). This specimen belongs to a study of blood T cell repertoires in COVID-19. Study background: The United States, Italy and Spain were the sources of the acute and convalescent COVID-19 samples.

As processed by the authors: From reference gene primer amplification, estimates of nucleated cell counts were derived. The table came from immunoSEQ multiplex PCR; TCRdb's copy has only in-frame clones and leaves some out. For V, J and clone size, that table is used; D and trimming come from the DNA. The sample has roughly 320,000 clones; roughly 90% are singletons. Exposed volunteers were people who met a COVID-19 case within 2 weeks before study entry. Material: PBMCs or T cells enriched from blood (not recorded which). The rearrangement uses TRBV3-1 (or the pseudogene TRBV3-2) and TRBJ1-2, with TRBD1 matching over 8 bases. This TCR came from a woman in her thirties who had been exposed to COVID-19. In nucleotides, the CDR3 is TGTGCCAGCAGCCAAGCAGGGGGCGAGGGTGGCTACACCTTC. Amino acids: CASSQAGGEGGYTF.